The 12 T cell receptor beta chains presented below share a single source sample, sequenced in a study of T cells in Graves' hyperthyroidism and ophthalmopathy (dated by TCRdb to the late 2010s). Library preparation employed multiplex PCR. The run used an Illumina HiSeq 2000. The TCR beta CDR3 regions were amplified from the RNA transcripts. For the first round of RT-PCR on the TCR CDR3, the HTBI primer set was used together with the Qiagen OneStep RT-PCR kit. The public reads were run again by TCRdb, first through fastp at Q25 and then through MiXCR, and only productive beta chains were kept. Merged by CDR3 protein, the rows form single entries marked with the most common genes and DNA. This sample holds some 650,000 distinct CDR3 sequences; 15% to 20% were observed only once. Roughly 3% of the sample is held by the ten biggest clonotypes. Sequencing input: blood. These receptor sequences come from a woman aged 40 to 55 with Graves' ophthalmopathy.

This chain links TRBV3-1 with TRBJ2-3; D may be TRBD1 or TRBD2 (6 bases each). Per germline, CDR1 LGHDT and CDR2 YNNKEL (reference sequence). Trimming removed 1 base at V and 6 bases at J, with 17 bases between. The length of the CDR3 is 16 residues. For the CDR3, the DNA is TGTGCCAGCAGCCAAGGCACTAGCCCCACAGGGGATACGCAGTATTTT. Protein: CASSQGTSPTGDTQYF.

This clonotype has a count of ten or more. DNA of the CDR3: TGTGCCAGCAGCTTATCCCCGAACAGGGCGGATGGCTACACCTTC. Residues: CASSLSPNRADGYTF. The chain carries TRBV11-2 and TRBJ1-2; possible D gene TRBD1, 6 bases. This CDR3 spans 15 amino acids. V lost 2 bases, J lost 6 bases, and 16 bases lay in between. Germline V CDR1 and CDR2: SGHAT, FQNNGV.

This clonotype was seen ten or more times. A read error may account for a junction end that differs from germline. The genes are TRBV28 and TRBJ2-5; 8 bases match TRBD1. The CDR3 has 15 amino acids. Germline loops: CDR1 MDHEN, CDR2 SYDVKM. The CDR3 loop reads CASSLIGTGQETQYF. The CDR3 DNA is TGTGCCAGCAGTTTAATAGGGACAGGCCAAGAGACTCAGTACTTC. Full variable domain (outside the CDR3, taken from reference TRBV28 and TRBJ2-5): DVKVTQSSRYLVKRTGEKVFLECVQDMDHENMFWYRQDPGLGLRLIYFSYDVKMKEKGDIPEGYSVSREKKERFSLILESASTNQTSMYLCASSLIGTGQETQYFGPGTRLLVL.

This clonotype was counted ten times or more. V is TRBV20-1 and J is TRBJ2-3; perhaps TRBD1 as D (6 bases). The CDR3 loop spans 12 amino acids. Germline loops: CDR1 DFQATT, CDR2 SNEGSKA (reference sequence). V was clipped by 6 bases and J by 2 bases, with 9 bases between them. The CDR3 spells CSARDNTDTQYF. The CDR3 region has the DNA TGCAGTGCCCGGGACAACACAGATACGCAGTATTTT.

The V gene is TRBV2, the J gene TRBJ1-2, with TRBD1 matching over 7 bases. Trimming took 1 base from V and 4 from J; bases not matched to a gene: 6. The CDR3 is made up of 15 amino acids. Germline loops: CDR1 SNHLY, CDR2 FYNNEI. CDR3 protein: CASSEGRTGTYGYTF. The CDR3, as DNA: TGTGCCAGCAGTGAAGGTCGGACAGGAACCTATGGCTACACCTTC.

The rearrangement uses TRBV12-3 or TRBV12-4 and TRBJ2-1; D remains ambiguous. Trimming shortened V by 3 bases and J by 8 bases, and 5 bases separated the two germline ends. The CDR3 is 11 residues long. The CDR3 sequence is CASSFSYEQFF. CDR3 sequence (DNA): TGTGCCAGCAGTTTCTCTTATGAGCAGTTCTTC.

V is TRBV27 and J is TRBJ1-1; 12 nucleotides agree with TRBD1. Trimming cost V 5 bases and J 3 bases; bases outside gene matches: 10. The germline CDR1 and CDR2 sequences are MNHEY and SMNVEV (reference sequence). This CDR3 has 17 residues. CDR3 coding DNA: TGTGCCAGCAGTCCCCGGGACAGGGGGCGCTCGGACACTGAAGCTTTCTTT. Translating it yields CASSPRDRGRSDTEAFF.

In its sample, this clonotype was seen many times. The chain carries TRBV20-1 and TRBJ2-3, with D unclear. CDR1 DFQATT and CDR2 SNEGSKA come from the germline V gene (reference sequence). Trimming took off 3 bases at V and 8 bases at J, with 12 bases between the two ends. CDR3 length: 12 amino acids. The CDR3 DNA is TGCAGTGCTAGGTCTTCTGTCGGTACGCAGTATTTT. It specifies CSARSSVGTQYF.

This clonotype has at least ten counts. V is TRBV3-1 and J is TRBJ2-1, with unresolved D. V shed 5 bases and J shed 8 bases, with 10 bases lying between them. The CDR3 consists of 12 residues. Germline-derived CDR1 and CDR2 are LGHDT and YNNKEL (reference sequence). CDR3 protein: CASSSINYEQFF. In DNA, the CDR3 is TGTGCCAGCAGCTCAATCAACTATGAGCAGTTCTTC.

This clonotype has at least ten counts. V is TRBV7-2 and J is TRBJ2-2; D is possibly TRBD2 (5 bases). Germline CDR1 reads SGHTA; CDR2 reads FQGNSA. The CDR3 spans 14 residues. The V and J ends lost 5 bases and 5 bases respectively, with 12 bases between them. This chain's CDR3 is CASSLLSGTGELFF. The CDR3 DNA is TGTGCCAGCAGCCTCCTCTCGGGGACCGGGGAGCTGTTTTTT.

The table lists this clonotype with many counts. The V gene is TRBV5-1, the J gene TRBJ1-5; D is unclear. The CDR3 has 15 residues. Trimming took 0 bases from V and 14 from J, leaving 21 bases between them. Germline-derived CDR1 and CDR2 are SGHRS and YFSETQ. The CDR3 DNA reads TGCGCCAGCAGCTTGGAGGTCCGGCTAGCCCTGGCTGAGCATTTT. This codes for CASSLEVRLALAEHF.

The J gene is TRBJ2-5, the V gene TRBV20-1, with 14 bases lining up with TRBD2. CDR1 and CDR2 from the germline V gene are DFQATT and SNEGSKA (reference sequence). This CDR3 is built from 15 residues. Trimming took 6 bases from V and 1 from J; bases not matched to a gene: 4. The CDR3: CSAGTSGGLQETQYF. The DNA for the CDR3 is TGCAGTGCGGGGACTAGCGGGGGCCTCCAAGAGACCCAGTACTTC.